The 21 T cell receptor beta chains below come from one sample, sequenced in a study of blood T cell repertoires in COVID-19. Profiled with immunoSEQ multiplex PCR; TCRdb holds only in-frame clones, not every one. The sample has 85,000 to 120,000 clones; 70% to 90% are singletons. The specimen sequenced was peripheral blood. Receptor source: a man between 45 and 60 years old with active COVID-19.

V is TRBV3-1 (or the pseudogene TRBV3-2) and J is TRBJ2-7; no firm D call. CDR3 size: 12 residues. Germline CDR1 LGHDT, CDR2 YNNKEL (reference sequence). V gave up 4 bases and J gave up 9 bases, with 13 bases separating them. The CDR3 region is CASSLNKIGQYF. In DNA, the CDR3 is TGTGCCAGCAGCCTAAACAAGATTGGGCAGTACTTC.

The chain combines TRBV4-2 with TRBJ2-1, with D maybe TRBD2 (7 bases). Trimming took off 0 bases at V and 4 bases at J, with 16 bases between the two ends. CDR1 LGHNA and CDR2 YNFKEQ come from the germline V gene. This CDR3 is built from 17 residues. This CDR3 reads CASSQDGGGGAYNEQFF. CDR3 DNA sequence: TGTGCCAGCAGCCAAGATGGAGGGGGGGGCGCGTACAATGAGCAGTTCTTC.

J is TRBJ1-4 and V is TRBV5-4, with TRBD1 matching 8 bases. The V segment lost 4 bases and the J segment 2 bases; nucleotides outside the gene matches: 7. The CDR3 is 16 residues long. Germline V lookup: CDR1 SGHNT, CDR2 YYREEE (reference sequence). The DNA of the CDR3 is TGTGCCAGCAGCCCGGGAAGGGACAGGACTAATGAAAAACTGTTTTTT. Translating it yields CASSPGRDRTNEKLFF.

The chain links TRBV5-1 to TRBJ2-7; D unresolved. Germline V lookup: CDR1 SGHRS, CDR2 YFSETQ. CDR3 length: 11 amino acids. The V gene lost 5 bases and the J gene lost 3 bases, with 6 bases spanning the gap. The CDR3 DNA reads TGCGCCAGCAGACTCGACTACGAGCAGTACTTC. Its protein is CASRLDYEQYF.

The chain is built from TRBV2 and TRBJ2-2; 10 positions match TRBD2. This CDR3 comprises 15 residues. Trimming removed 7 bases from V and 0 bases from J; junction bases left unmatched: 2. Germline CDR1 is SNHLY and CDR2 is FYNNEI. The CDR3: CASNGLAANTGELFF. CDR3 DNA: TGTGCCAGCAATGGACTAGCGGCGAACACCGGGGAGCTGTTTTTT.

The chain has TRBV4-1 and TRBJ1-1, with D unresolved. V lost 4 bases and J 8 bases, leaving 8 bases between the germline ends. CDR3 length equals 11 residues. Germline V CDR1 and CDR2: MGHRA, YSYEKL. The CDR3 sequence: CASSRPGEAFF. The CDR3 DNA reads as TGCGCCAGCAGCCGCCCCGGGGAAGCTTTCTTT.

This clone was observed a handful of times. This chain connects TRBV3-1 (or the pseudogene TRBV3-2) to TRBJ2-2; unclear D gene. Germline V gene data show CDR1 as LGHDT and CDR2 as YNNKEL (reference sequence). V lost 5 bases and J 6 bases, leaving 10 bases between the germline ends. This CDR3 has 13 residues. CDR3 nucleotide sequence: TGTGCCAGCAGCATCAGTTCCTCCGGGGAGCTGTTTTTT. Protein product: CASSISSSGELFF.

CDR3 protein: CASSLGSDRAGSTYNEQFF. CDR3 bases: TGTGCCAGCAGCTTAGGTAGCGATCGGGCGGGGTCGACCTACAATGAGCAGTTCTTC. This chain links TRBV7-2 with TRBJ2-1, with D perhaps matching TRBD2 (6 bases). The CDR3 spans 19 residues. CDR1 and CDR2 (germline): SGHTA, FQGNSA. The V end lost 1 base, the J end lost 2 bases, and 21 bases lay between the germline ends.

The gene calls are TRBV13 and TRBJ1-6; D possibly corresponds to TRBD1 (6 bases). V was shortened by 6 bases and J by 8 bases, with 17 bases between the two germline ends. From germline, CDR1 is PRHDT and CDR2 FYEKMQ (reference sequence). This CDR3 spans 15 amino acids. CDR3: CASRGAWTEYSPLHF. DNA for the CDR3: TGTGCCAGCAGGGGTGCTTGGACAGAATATTCACCCCTCCACTTT.

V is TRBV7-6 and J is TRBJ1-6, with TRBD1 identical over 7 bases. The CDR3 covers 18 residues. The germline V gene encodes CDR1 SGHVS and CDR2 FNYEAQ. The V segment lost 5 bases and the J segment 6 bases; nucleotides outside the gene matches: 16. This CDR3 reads CASSQYPVYRGINSPLHF. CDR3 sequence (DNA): TGTGCCAGCAGCCAATACCCAGTCTACAGGGGCATTAATTCACCCCTCCACTTT.

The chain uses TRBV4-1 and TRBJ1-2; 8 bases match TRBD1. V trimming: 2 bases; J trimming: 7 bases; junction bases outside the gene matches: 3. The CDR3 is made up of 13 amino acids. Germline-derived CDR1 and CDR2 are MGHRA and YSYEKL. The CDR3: CASSQRTGFGYTF. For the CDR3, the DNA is TGCGCCAGCAGCCAACGGACAGGGTTTGGCTACACCTTC.

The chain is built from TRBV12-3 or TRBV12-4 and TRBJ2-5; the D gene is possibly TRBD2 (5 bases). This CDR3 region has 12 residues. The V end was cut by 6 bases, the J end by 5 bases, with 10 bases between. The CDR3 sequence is CASRIRDETQYF. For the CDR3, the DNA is TGTGCCAGCAGAATCCGGGATGAGACCCAGTACTTC.

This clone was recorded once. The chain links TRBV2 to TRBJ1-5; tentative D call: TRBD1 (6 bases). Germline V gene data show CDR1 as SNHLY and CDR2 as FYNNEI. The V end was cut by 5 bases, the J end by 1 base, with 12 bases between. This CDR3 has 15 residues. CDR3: CASSLRGYSNQPQHF. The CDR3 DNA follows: TGTGCCAGCAGTCTCAGGGGTTACAGCAATCAGCCCCAGCATTTT.

CDR3 bases: TGTGCCAGCAGTGAAGCGGCTGAGCAGTTCTTC. As protein: CASSEAAEQFF. The V gene is TRBV6-1, the J gene TRBJ2-1; D not resolved. The V end lost 0 bases, the J end lost 9 bases, and 3 bases lay between the germline ends. There are 11 residues in the CDR3. Germline-derived CDR1 and CDR2 are MNHNS and SASEGT.

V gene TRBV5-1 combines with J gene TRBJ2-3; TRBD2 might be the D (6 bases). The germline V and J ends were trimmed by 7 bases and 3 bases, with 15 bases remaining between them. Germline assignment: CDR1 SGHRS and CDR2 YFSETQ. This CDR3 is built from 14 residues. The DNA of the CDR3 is TGCGCCAGCGGGCCTTTCGGGGGAACAGATACGCAGTATTTT. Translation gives CASGPFGGTDTQYF. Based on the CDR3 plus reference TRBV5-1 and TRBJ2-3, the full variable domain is KAGVTQTPRYLIKTRGQQVTLSCSPISGHRSVSWYQQTPGQGLQFLFEYFSETQRNKGNFPGRFSGRQFSNSRSEMNVSTLELGDSALYLCASGPFGGTDTQYFGPGTRLTVL.

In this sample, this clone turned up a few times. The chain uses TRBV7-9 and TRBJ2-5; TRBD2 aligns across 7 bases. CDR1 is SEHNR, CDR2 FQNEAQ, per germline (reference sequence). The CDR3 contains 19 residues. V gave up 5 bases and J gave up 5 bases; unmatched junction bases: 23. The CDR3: CASSPPGLPPAPFSETQYF. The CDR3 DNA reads TGTGCCAGCAGCCCTCCGGGACTACCGCCGGCGCCGTTTTCGGAGACCCAGTACTTC.

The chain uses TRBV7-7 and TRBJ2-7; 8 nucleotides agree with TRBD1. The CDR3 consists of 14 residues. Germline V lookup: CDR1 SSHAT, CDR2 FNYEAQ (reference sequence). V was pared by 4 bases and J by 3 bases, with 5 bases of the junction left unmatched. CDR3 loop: CASSSGQGNYEQYF. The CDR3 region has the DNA TGTGCCAGCAGCTCTGGACAGGGAAACTACGAGCAGTACTTC.

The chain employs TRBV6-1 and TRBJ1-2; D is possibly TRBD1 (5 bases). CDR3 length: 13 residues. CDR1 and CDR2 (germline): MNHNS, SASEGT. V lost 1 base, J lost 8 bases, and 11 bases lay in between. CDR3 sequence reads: CASSEGQMTGYTF. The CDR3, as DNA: TGTGCCAGCAGTGAAGGACAGATGACCGGCTACACCTTC.

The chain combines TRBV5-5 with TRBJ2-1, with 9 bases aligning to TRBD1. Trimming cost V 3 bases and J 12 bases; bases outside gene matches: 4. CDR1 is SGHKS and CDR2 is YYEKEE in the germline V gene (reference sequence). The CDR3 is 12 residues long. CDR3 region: CASSSWTGVQFF. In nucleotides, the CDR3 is TGTGCCAGCAGCTCGTGGACAGGGGTGCAGTTCTTC.

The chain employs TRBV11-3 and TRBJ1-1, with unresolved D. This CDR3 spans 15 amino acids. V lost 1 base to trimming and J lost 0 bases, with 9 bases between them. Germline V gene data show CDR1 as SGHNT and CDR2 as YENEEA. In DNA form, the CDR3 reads TGTGCCAGCAGCTTAGGAACAGCCATGAACACTGAAGCTTTCTTT. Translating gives CASSLGTAMNTEAFF.

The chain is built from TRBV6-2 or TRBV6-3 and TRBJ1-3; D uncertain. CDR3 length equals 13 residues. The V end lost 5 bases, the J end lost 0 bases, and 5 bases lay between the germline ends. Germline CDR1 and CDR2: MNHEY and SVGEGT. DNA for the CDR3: TGTGCCAGCAGTCGGTACTCTGGAAACACCATATATTTT. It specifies CASSRYSGNTIYF.